The clone carrying this TCR beta chain was counted between two and nine times. Its antigen remains unidentified. The data stem from a study of beta chain features in type 1 diabetes. The authors sorted CD4+ naive, central memory, regulatory and stem cell-like memory cells via CD45RO/CCR7/CD25/CD127/CD95/CD27. V was pared by 6 bases and J by 6 bases, with 15 bases of the junction left unmatched. Looked up from germline, CDR1 is KGHSH and CDR2 is LQKENI. This CDR3 has 16 amino acids. Regarding the study as a whole: VDJ junctions sequenced from type 1 diabetes patients showed fewer insertions and more deletions.

The isolated RNA, all of it, was reverse transcribed, so expressed TCRB transcripts were what got sequenced. Each sample of naive, central memory or regulatory T cells had, on average, about 3.5 million reads. Libraries were prepared by immunoSEQ multiplex PCR; TCRdb keeps only in-frame clonotypes and omits some of them. Among roughly 380,000 clones listed, roughly a fifth were seen once. V gene TRBV18 combines with J gene TRBJ2-7, with 9 nucleotides matching TRBD1. Material: naive CD4+ T cells from blood. This sequence was found in a woman under 30 in good health. In DNA form, the CDR3 reads TGTGCCAGCTCGCCGTCCCGAGGGACAGGGTCTTCCGAGCAGTACTTC. This codes for CASSPSRGTGSSEQYF.